This T cell receptor (beta chain) derives from a study of technical replicates of blood from a few donors. Some clones are missing from TCRdb's copy, which holds only in-frame ones; the method was immunoSEQ multiplex PCR. The sample has 13,000 or so clones; over 90% are singletons. Germline V lookup: CDR1 SGHTA, CDR2 FQGNSA. CDR3 length: 15 amino acids. V gave up 3 bases and J gave up 2 bases; unmatched junction bases: 4. The specimen was PBMCs. V and J are TRBV7-2 and TRBJ2-1; 7 bases match TRBD1. The receptor's source is a human donor in good health. CDR3 DNA sequence: TGTGCCAGCAGCTTCACAGGGGTAACCTACAATGAGCAGTTCTTC. Translated, it gives CASSFTGVTYNEQFF.